The clone carrying this T cell receptor (beta chain) has just a few counts. This sample stems from a study of spatial heterogeneity in lung cancer. Study-level information: Detection consistently captured more beta-chain sequences than alpha-chain sequences. In the raw reads, each unique TCR and UMI combination was present more than ten times on average.

The time point denotes: sample taken at primary tumor resection. The input material, whole RNA from tumor, nontumor lung or frozen PBMC, was sequenced unsorted. The donors comprised around 76 untreated early-stage non-small cell lung cancer patients. Via MiXCR, TCRdb re-called the 5' RACE reads, giving one row per CDR3 protein. The sample records around 45,000 distinct CDR3 sequences, around 13% being singletons. V was shortened by 6 bases and J by 4 bases, with 16 bases between the two germline ends. The CDR3 length is 14 residues. Germline-derived CDR1 and CDR2 are MNHEY and SVGEGT. The chain links TRBV6-2 or TRBV6-3 to TRBJ2-7; TRBD2 might be the D (6 bases). The receptor was derived from a male donor with early-stage non-small cell lung cancer. The source material was PBMCs, sampled at surgery. CDR3 amino acids: CASSLGLLRYEQYF. The CDR3 nucleotides are TGTGCCAGCAGCCTGGGACTCCTGAGGTACGAGCAGTACTTC.